This T cell receptor beta chain was captured in a study of blood T cell repertoires in COVID-19. Study-level information: The United States, Italy and Spain were the sources of the acute and convalescent COVID-19 samples. PBMCs, B-cell-depleted T cells, or T cells provided the cDNA or gDNA that made up the material.

In the source study's methods: By means of reference gene primer amplification, nucleated cell counts were estimated. Sequencing used immunoSEQ multiplex PCR; TCRdb keeps in-frame clones, though not all of them. From that table come the V and J calls and clone size; the DNA was used to work out D and trimming. The sample has under 50,000 clones; around 85% are singletons. V lost 2 bases to trimming and J lost 3 bases; unmatched junction nucleotides: 6. CDR1 is MRHNA and CDR2 is SNTAGT in the germline V gene. The length of the CDR3 is 19 residues. The clonotype comes from a man between 40 and 49 years old with active COVID-19. The genes are TRBV6-4 and TRBJ2-2; TRBD2 matches at 16 bases. Material for sequencing was peripheral blood. The CDR3 region is CASSDLGTSGRADTGELFF. In DNA, the CDR3 is TGTGCCAGCAGTGACCTCGGGACTAGCGGGAGGGCAGACACCGGGGAGCTGTTTTTT.